This is a list of T cell receptor beta chains from one sample in a study of blood T cells in healthy people across ages. Each CDR3 protein is one row after TCRdb ran MiXCR on the 5' RACE reads. The repertoire holds over 1,300,000 distinct CDR3 sequences, with approximately 60% as singletons. Sample: blood. The receptors stem from a man aged 18 to 30 in good health. Both conserved end residues are part of each CDR3. The D gene is left open where the match is weak. Only some rows state a clone size, as once, few, many or a class for expanded clones.

v_gene	d_gene	abundance	j_gene	CDR3aa	CDR3nt
TRBV9	.	.	TRBJ2-5	CASSVASGSPETQYF	TGTGCCAGCAGCGTAGCTAGTGGCTCTCCAGAGACCCAGTACTTC
TRBV29-1	.	few	TRBJ2-5	CSVETTGLQQETQYF	TGCAGCGTTGAGACAACCGGGCTCCAACAAGAGACCCAGTACTTC
TRBV27	.	.	TRBJ2-7	CAIGMPGAQYF	TGTGCCATCGGCATGCCAGGGGCCCAGTACTTC
TRBV25-1	.	.	TRBJ1-2	CASGGGTGGYTF	TGTGCCAGTGGGGGGGGGACGGGAGGCTACACCTTC
TRBV9	.	.	TRBJ1-2	CASSVAELRYGYTF	TGTGCCAGCAGCGTAGCAGAGCTTAGATATGGCTACACCTTC
TRBV12-3/TRBV12-4	TRBD2	.	TRBJ2-5	CASSLVSASGIKETQYF	TGTGCCAGCAGTTTAGTTTCGGCTAGCGGGATTAAAGAGACCCAGTACTTC
TRBV6-5	.	few	TRBJ2-7	CASTGRGPYEQYF	TGTGCCAGCACCGGGCGGGGGCCCTACGAGCAGTACTTC
TRBV29-1	TRBD2	few	TRBJ2-1	CSGRTSGGYNEQFF	TGCAGCGGGCGGACTAGCGGGGGATACAATGAGCAGTTCTTC
TRBV5-4	.	.	TRBJ2-4	CASSIDRAKNIQYF	TGTGCCAGCAGTATCGACAGGGCCAAAAACATTCAGTACTTC
TRBV5-4	.	.	TRBJ1-4	CASSFRDTQEKLFF	TGTGCCAGCAGCTTCCGGGACACTCAAGAAAAACTGTTTTTT
TRBV3-1	.	.	TRBJ1-2	CASSQGRTVGYTF	TGTGCCAGCAGCCAGGGGCGGACCGTTGGCTACACCTTC
TRBV6-1	TRBD2	.	TRBJ2-3	CASKTGTSVKDTQYF	TGTGCCAGCAAGACAGGGACTAGCGTAAAGGATACGCAGTATTTT
TRBV9	.	.	TRBJ2-7	CASSLGDSGDEQYF	TGTGCCAGCAGCCTAGGTGACAGCGGTGACGAGCAGTACTTC
TRBV20-1	.	.	TRBJ1-2	CSARQGVSYGYTF	TGCAGTGCTAGGCAGGGTGTAAGCTATGGCTACACCTTC
TRBV5-6	.	few	TRBJ2-7	CASSLTLGEQYF	TGTGCCAGCAGCTTGACGTTGGGCGAGCAGTACTTC
TRBV9	.	few	TRBJ2-7	CASFDYEQYF	TGTGCCAGCTTTGACTACGAGCAGTACTTC
TRBV6-5	.	.	TRBJ1-2	CASSETAGLVGYTF	TGTGCCAGCAGCGAGACAGCAGGCTTGGTTGGCTACACCTTC
TRBV28	.	.	TRBJ2-3	CASSFRGRGLSDTQYF	.
TRBV29-1	TRBD1	few	TRBJ2-7	CSVIGTGDYEQYF	TGCAGCGTTATAGGGACAGGGGACTACGAGCAGTACTTC
TRBV29-1	.	few	TRBJ2-3	CSVGGWGTDTQYF	TGCAGCGTTGGAGGGTGGGGAACAGATACGCAGTATTTT